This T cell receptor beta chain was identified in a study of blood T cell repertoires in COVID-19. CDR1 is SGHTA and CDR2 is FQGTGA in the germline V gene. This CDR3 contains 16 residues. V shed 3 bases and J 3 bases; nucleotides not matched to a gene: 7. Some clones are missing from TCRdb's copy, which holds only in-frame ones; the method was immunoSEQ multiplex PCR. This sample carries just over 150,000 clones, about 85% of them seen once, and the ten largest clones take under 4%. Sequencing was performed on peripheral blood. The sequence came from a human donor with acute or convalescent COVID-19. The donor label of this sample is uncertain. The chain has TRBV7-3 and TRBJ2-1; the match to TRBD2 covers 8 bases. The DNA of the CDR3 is TGTGCCAGCAGCTTCGGTGGGCGGGGGGACTACAATGAGCAGTTCTTC. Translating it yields CASSFGGRGDYNEQFF.